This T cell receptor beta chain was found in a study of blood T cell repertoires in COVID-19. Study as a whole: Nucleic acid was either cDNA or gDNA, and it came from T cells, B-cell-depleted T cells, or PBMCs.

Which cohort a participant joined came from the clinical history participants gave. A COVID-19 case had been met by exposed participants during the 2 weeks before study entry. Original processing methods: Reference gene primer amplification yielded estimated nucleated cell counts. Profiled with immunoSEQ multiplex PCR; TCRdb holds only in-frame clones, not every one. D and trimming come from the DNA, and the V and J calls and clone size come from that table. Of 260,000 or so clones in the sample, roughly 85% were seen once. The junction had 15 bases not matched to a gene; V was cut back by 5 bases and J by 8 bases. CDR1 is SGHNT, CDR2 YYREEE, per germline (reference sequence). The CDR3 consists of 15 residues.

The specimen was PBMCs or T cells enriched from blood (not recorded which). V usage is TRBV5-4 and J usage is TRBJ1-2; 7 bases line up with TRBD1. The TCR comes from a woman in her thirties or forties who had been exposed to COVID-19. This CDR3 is CASSSSSGGSVGYTF. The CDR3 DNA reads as TGTGCCAGCAGTTCATCCTCAGGGGGATCGGTAGGCTACACCTTC.